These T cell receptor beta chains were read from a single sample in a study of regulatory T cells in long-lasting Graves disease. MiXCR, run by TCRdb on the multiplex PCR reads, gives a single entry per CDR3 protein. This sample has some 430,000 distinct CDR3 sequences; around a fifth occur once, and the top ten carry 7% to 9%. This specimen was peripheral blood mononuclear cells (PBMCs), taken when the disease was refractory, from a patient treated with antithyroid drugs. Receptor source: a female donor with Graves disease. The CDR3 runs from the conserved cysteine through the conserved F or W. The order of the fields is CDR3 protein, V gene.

CDR3 protein: CAFKSGSFYSGELFF
V gene: TRBV12-3/TRBV12-4

CDR3 protein: CASSGEGGGGSEAFF
V gene: TRBV2

CDR3 protein: CSASSNMNTEAFF
V gene: TRBV20-1

CDR3 protein: CATSGYSYTDTQYF
V gene: TRBV24-1

CDR3 protein: CASSEPPTGEVLHF
V gene: TRBV2

CDR3 protein: CASSIGSGGYEQYF
V gene: TRBV19

CDR3 protein: CASSEGDSPSYEQYF
V gene: TRBV6-2/TRBV6-3

CDR3 protein: CASSLIGNNQPQHF
V gene: TRBV7-9

CDR3 protein: CASSQSGVGGPTEAFF
V gene: TRBV16

CDR3 protein: CSARDGQGSYNEQFF
V gene: TRBV20-1

CDR3 protein: CASSSGRHMNTEAFF
V gene: TRBV14

CDR3 protein: CASMTTGLNTGELFF
V gene: TRBV2

CDR3 protein: CASSDPSTEAFF
V gene: TRBV6-1

CDR3 protein: CASSLRGGAADTQYF
V gene: TRBV28

CDR3 protein: CASSLRGERNQPQHF
V gene: TRBV5-1

CDR3 protein: CASSFKGLAGVTDTQYF
V gene: TRBV12-3/TRBV12-4

CDR3 protein: CSAVGGRETQYF
V gene: TRBV20-1

CDR3 protein: CAISESPTSGPTGELFF
V gene: TRBV10-3

CDR3 protein: CASIGNPENIQYF
V gene: TRBV7-8

CDR3 protein: CSARETGSREKLFF
V gene: TRBV20-1

CDR3 protein: CASSLGGESNEQYF
V gene: TRBV28

CDR3 protein: CASSYGTGDQPQHF
V gene: TRBV6-5

CDR3 protein: CASSLIGGNEQYF
V gene: TRBV27

CDR3 protein: CASSYYGQAYGYTF
V gene: TRBV6-5

CDR3 protein: CASSVGDRTETQYF
V gene: TRBV9

CDR3 protein: CASSSGAAYNEQFF
V gene: TRBV27

CDR3 protein: CASSEQPWETQYF
V gene: TRBV6-1

CDR3 protein: CSAVVAHEAFF
V gene: TRBV20-1

CDR3 protein: CASSLLGGGRSEQYF
V gene: TRBV7-2

CDR3 protein: CAHKNPNAKGFYGYTF
V gene: TRBV6-1

CDR3 protein: CASSAPKGSGANVLTF
V gene: TRBV28

CDR3 protein: CASSINAGPYEQYF
V gene: TRBV19

CDR3 protein: CASSLTGEGNSPLHF
V gene: TRBV9

CDR3 protein: CASRMGGLNTEAFF
V gene: TRBV6-1

CDR3 protein: CASSLRDSGTYERYF
V gene: TRBV7-8

CDR3 protein: CAWSATGDQPQHF
V gene: TRBV30

CDR3 protein: CATSRVGTGGYEQYF
V gene: TRBV15

CDR3 protein: CASSAPRLGLQETQYF
V gene: TRBV25-1

CDR3 protein: CASILDWASTDTQYF
V gene: TRBV2

CDR3 protein: CASVRGENTGELFF
V gene: TRBV5-6

CDR3 protein: CASSQLLNTEAFF
V gene: TRBV28

CDR3 protein: CASSRNPGTGELFF
V gene: TRBV6-2/TRBV6-3

CDR3 protein: CASSSQGSYGYTF
V gene: TRBV7-2

CDR3 protein: CASSLQRGQDREQFF
V gene: TRBV7-2

CDR3 protein: CASTEDRGDEKLFF
V gene: TRBV6-1

CDR3 protein: CSATQGAEAFF
V gene: TRBV20-1

CDR3 protein: CASSFAGSPYNEQFF
V gene: TRBV5-4